The T cell receptor (beta chain) under discussion was sequenced for a study of T cell responses to AZD1222 COVID-19 vaccine. Study-level findings and limits: The study found vaccine-associated CD4 TCRs spanning spike, dominant at 160-218 and 743-854. Baseline serostatus was positive in only a handful of AZD1222 recipients. The study reported that nearly half of spike-specific TCRs target unmutated variant regions.

The CDR3 covers 11 residues. Trimming pared 3 bases from V and 3 bases from J, leaving 3 bases between. Germline values: CDR1 LGHNA, CDR2 YNFKEQ. TCRdb keeps only in-frame clones here, not all; method: immunoSEQ multiplex PCR. The table records about 140,000 clones, about nine tenths of them present only once. Worth noting for this clone: Antigen unknown.

This clonotype was obtained from an adult in good health. The gene calls are TRBV4-2 and TRBJ2-7; D uncertain. This sample comprised peripheral blood, obtained on day 0 of AZD1222 vaccination. The CDR3 bases are TGTGCCAGCAGCCAGAGCTACGAGCAGTACTTC. Translating it yields CASSQSYEQYF.